One and the same sample provided the 26 T cell receptor beta chains below, sequenced in a study of T cell responses to AZD1222 COVID-19 vaccine. TCRdb keeps only in-frame clones here, not all; method: immunoSEQ multiplex PCR. The sample lists 150,000 or so clones; 94% were seen once. This specimen was peripheral blood, taken 28 days after the second AZD1222 dose. These receptor sequences come from an adult who received the AZD1222 COVID-19 vaccine.

This clone is a singleton in its sample. The chain recombines TRBV6-5 with TRBJ1-2; the match to TRBD1 covers 9 bases. The V segment lost 6 bases and the J segment 4 bases; nucleotides outside the gene matches: 9. This CDR3 is built from 15 residues. CDR1 and CDR2 (germline): MNHEY, SVGAGI. The CDR3 coding sequence is TGTGCCAGCAGACAACCGGGACAGGGCCCCTATGGCTACACCTTC. Translation gives CASRQPGQGPYGYTF.

The count of this clone is one. J is TRBJ2-5 and V is TRBV18; either TRBD1 or TRBD2 may supply D (6 bases each). CDR3 length: 15 residues. The ends were cut back, 2 bases at V and 2 bases at J, with 12 bases in the middle. CDR1 and CDR2 (germline): KGHSH, LQKENI. CDR3 region: CASSPEEGVQETQYF. The CDR3 DNA reads TGTGCCAGCTCACCAGAGGAGGGGGTGCAAGAGACCCAGTACTTC.

The chain carries TRBV28 and TRBJ2-1; 11 bases match TRBD2. Germline V lookup: CDR1 MDHEN, CDR2 SYDVKM. The CDR3 has 15 amino acids. V dropped 5 bases and J dropped 5; count of bases not matched to a gene: 5. In DNA form, the CDR3 reads TGTGCCAGCAGTACTCCGGGACTAGCGGACAATGAGCAGTTCTTC. This translates into CASSTPGLADNEQFF.

V gene TRBV7-6 combines with J gene TRBJ1-4; D is undetermined. Germline V gene lookup returns CDR1 SGHVS and CDR2 FNYEAQ. This CDR3 is 15 amino acids long. V was cut by 3 bases and J by 2 bases, with 10 bases left in between. The CDR3 DNA is TGTGCCAGCAGCTTTGGGATTACCACTAATGAAAAACTGTTTTTT. Translated, it gives CASSFGITTNEKLFF.

The chain couples TRBV28 to TRBJ1-3; D is perhaps TRBD1 (6 bases). The CDR3 covers 16 residues. Trimming took 6 bases from V and 0 from J, leaving 15 bases between them. The germline V gene has CDR1 MDHEN and CDR2 SYDVKM. The CDR3 DNA follows: TGTGCCAGCAGCTTACAGGGCTACTACTCTGGAAACACCATATATTTT. Protein: CASSLQGYYSGNTIYF.

The rearrangement uses TRBV7-8 and TRBJ1-1, with D maybe TRBD1 (5 bases). V was clipped by 2 bases and J by 5 bases, with 15 bases between them. The germline V gene encodes CDR1 SGHVS and CDR2 FQNEAQ. The CDR3 sequence is 15 residues long. The CDR3: CASSLSSQGGTEAFF. The CDR3 bases are TGTGCCAGCAGCTTAAGTTCTCAGGGTGGGACTGAAGCTTTCTTT.

The rearrangement uses TRBV19 and TRBJ1-6, with a tentative D call TRBD1 (5 bases). Germline V gene data show CDR1 as LNHDA and CDR2 as SQIVND (reference sequence). This CDR3 is built from 15 residues. The ends were cut back, 5 bases at V and 7 bases at J, with 15 bases in the middle. CDR3 region: CASSSFRGSNSPLHF. The CDR3 coding sequence is TGTGCCAGTAGTTCTTTTCGGGGGAGCAATTCACCCCTCCACTTT.

This chain connects TRBV7-8 to TRBJ2-5; D remains unclear. Germline V lookup: CDR1 SGHVS, CDR2 FQNEAQ. The CDR3 extends over 15 amino acids. Trimming cost V 5 bases and J 3 bases, with 16 bases left between them. This chain's CDR3 is CASSPSRLVEETQYF. The CDR3 region has the DNA TGTGCCAGCAGCCCATCCCGTTTGGTCGAAGAGACCCAGTACTTC.

CDR3 amino acids: CASSQLAGGDYTF. The DNA of the CDR3 is TGTGCCAGCAGCCAATTGGCTGGGGGGGACTACACCTTC. This chain links TRBV3-1 (or the pseudogene TRBV3-2) with TRBJ1-2; TRBD1 might be the D (5 bases). Germline V gene data show CDR1 as LGHDT and CDR2 as YNNKEL (reference sequence). The CDR3 covers 13 residues. V was trimmed by 2 bases and J by 10 bases, leaving 14 bases between them.

The chain combines TRBV7-2 with TRBJ2-1, with D hard to call. Germline V lookup: CDR1 SGHTA, CDR2 FQGNSA. The CDR3 extends over 13 amino acids. V shed 1 base and J shed 8 bases, with 9 bases lying between them. The CDR3 loop is CASSLEPADEQFF. In nucleotides, the CDR3 is TGTGCCAGCAGCTTAGAGCCCGCCGATGAGCAGTTCTTC.

The J gene is TRBJ1-3, the V gene TRBV18, with no clear D. The CDR3 consists of 16 residues. The V gene lost 2 bases and the J gene lost 0 bases, with 11 bases spanning the gap. Looked up from germline, CDR1 is KGHSH and CDR2 is LQKENI. CDR3 in amino acids: CASSPGVPDSGNTIYF. The CDR3 DNA follows: TGTGCCAGCTCACCAGGGGTTCCGGACTCTGGAAACACCATATATTTT.

This clone was counted once. The rearrangement joins TRBV18 to TRBJ1-6; D gene unclear. Per germline, CDR1 KGHSH and CDR2 LQKENI. The length of the CDR3 is 12 residues. CDR3 sequence: CATTKPGSPLHF. DNA for the CDR3: TGTGCAACGACAAAGCCCGGGTCACCCCTCCACTTT.

The rearrangement joins TRBV7-3 to TRBJ2-1, with a tentative D call TRBD2 (6 bases). V was trimmed by 5 bases and J by 10 bases, leaving 15 bases between them. Germline CDR1 is SGHTA and CDR2 is FQGTGA. CDR3 length: 13 residues. CDR3 DNA: TGTGCCAGCAGCCAGGTAGCGGTCGGGGAGCAGTTCTTC. It is translated as CASSQVAVGEQFF.

The chain couples TRBV10-3 to TRBJ1-5; 7 bases agree with TRBD1. CDR1 and CDR2 from the germline V gene are ENHRY and SYGVKD. The trim removed 6 bases at V and 7 bases at J, leaving 12 bases unmatched. The CDR3 consists of 15 residues. CDR3 nucleotides: TGTGCCATCAGGGCCGGGGACAGAGGCGGGCAGCCCCAGCATTTT. This codes for CAIRAGDRGGQPQHF.

This clone was recorded once. The chain has TRBV9 and TRBJ2-1, with TRBD2 matching over 9 bases. Trimming took 8 bases from V and 9 from J; bases not matched to a gene: 15. The length of the CDR3 is 15 residues. Germline-derived CDR1 and CDR2 are SGDLS and YYNGEE. The DNA of the CDR3 is TGTGCCAGTACAGATGGGGCGGGAGGGCCCGCTGAGCAGTTCTTC. Protein: CASTDGAGGPAEQFF.

This chain links TRBV6-2 or TRBV6-3 with TRBJ1-1; D is unresolved. The CDR3 contains 12 residues. V shed 2 bases and J shed 7 bases, with 8 bases lying between them. Germline loops: CDR1 MNHEY, CDR2 SVGEGT. CDR3 DNA: TGTGCCAGCAGTTACGGTGGGAGTGAAGCTTTCTTT. Translated, it gives CASSYGGSEAFF.

The chain uses TRBV5-1 and TRBJ2-7; D gene ambiguous. The CDR3 is 14 residues long. Germline values: CDR1 SGHRS, CDR2 YFSETQ. V lost 4 bases and J 2 bases, leaving 13 bases between the germline ends. CDR3 bases: TGCGCCAGCAGCCCTCAAGTACCGCCCTACGAGCAGTACTTC. Encoded protein: CASSPQVPPYEQYF.

The chain links TRBV2 to TRBJ2-1; TRBD1 might be the D (7 bases). The CDR3 extends over 13 amino acids. V dropped 7 bases and J dropped 6 bases, with 13 bases sitting between them. Germline CDR1 is SNHLY and CDR2 is FYNNEI. The CDR3 protein is CASNRQGGNEQFF. CDR3 sequence (DNA): TGTGCCAGCAACCGACAGGGAGGCAATGAGCAGTTCTTC.

The chain links TRBV13 to TRBJ2-1; D call uncertain. Trimming took off 4 bases at V and 8 bases at J, with 12 bases between the two ends. There are 13 residues in the CDR3. Germline assignment: CDR1 PRHDT and CDR2 FYEKMQ (reference sequence). The CDR3 reads CASSSTEIYEQFF. The CDR3 nucleotides read TGTGCCAGCAGCTCCACAGAGATTTATGAGCAGTTCTTC. Filled out from reference TRBV13 and TRBJ2-1, the complete variable domain reads AAGVIQSPRHLIKEKRETATLKCYPIPRHDTVYWYQQGPGQDPQFLISFYEKMQSDKGSIPDRFSAQQFSDYHSELNMSSLELGDSALYFCASSSTEIYEQFFGPGTRLTVL.

This chain links TRBV7-3 with TRBJ1-2; 8 bases are a match to TRBD1. V shed 5 bases and J 8 bases; nucleotides not matched to a gene: 13. Germline V gives CDR1 SGHTA, CDR2 FQGTGA. This CDR3 has 15 amino acids. CDR3 nucleotides: TGTGCCAGCAGCCCCCAGGGGGCCACCTCCCAGGGCTACACCTTC. Translation gives CASSPQGATSQGYTF. Based on the CDR3 plus reference TRBV7-3 and TRBJ1-2, the full variable domain is GAGVSQTPSNKVTEKGKYVELRCDPISGHTALYWYRQSLGQGPEFLIYFQGTGAADDSGLPNDRFFAVRPEGSVSTLKIQRTERGDSAVYLCASSPQGATSQGYTFGSGTRLTVV.

The J gene is TRBJ1-6, the V gene TRBV7-9; no definite D call. Germline-derived CDR1 and CDR2 are SEHNR and FQNEAQ (reference sequence). CDR3 length: 15 amino acids. The V gene lost 2 bases and the J gene lost 0 bases, with 5 bases spanning the gap. CDR3 sequence (DNA): TGTGCCAGCAGCTTAACGAGCTCCTATAATTCACCCCTCCACTTT. The encoded protein is CASSLTSSYNSPLHF.

The V gene is TRBV15, the J gene TRBJ2-7; the D gene is possibly TRBD2 (6 bases). CDR3 length equals 15 residues. The ends were cut back, 1 base at V and 4 bases at J, with 14 bases in the middle. The germline gives CDR1 LNHNV, CDR2 YYDKDF (reference sequence). For the CDR3, the DNA is TGTGCCACCAGCAGAGGAACGGGGGACGGTTACGAGCAGTACTTC. Its protein product is CATSRGTGDGYEQYF.

CDR3 sequence reads: CATSGQGALKNTIYF. The CDR3 nucleotides read TGTGCCACCAGCGGACAGGGGGCCCTGAAAAACACCATATATTTT. The genes are TRBV15 and TRBJ1-3, with TRBD1 matching over 11 bases. J gave up 6 bases and V 5 bases, and 6 bases lay outside the gene matches. Germline CDR1 and CDR2: LNHNV and YYDKDF (reference sequence). This CDR3 region has 15 residues.

The V call is TRBV2, the J call TRBJ2-3; unclear D gene. The CDR3 has 12 amino acids. Looked up from germline, CDR1 is SNHLY and CDR2 is FYNNEI. V lost 5 bases, J lost 7 bases, and 10 bases lay in between. This CDR3 is CASSPPLYTQYF. The CDR3 DNA reads TGTGCCAGCAGTCCACCGCTCTATACGCAGTATTTT.

The chain couples TRBV4-3 to TRBJ1-2; the D is unclear. The CDR3 is 15 amino acids. V lost 0 bases, J lost 0 bases, and 8 bases lay in between. The germline V gene has CDR1 LGHNA and CDR2 YSLEER. The CDR3 loop is CASSQDLSTNYGYTF. The CDR3 bases are TGCGCCAGCAGCCAAGACCTCAGTACTAACTATGGCTACACCTTC.

The chain employs TRBV5-1 and TRBJ1-2, with a possible D match to TRBD1 (5 bases). The CDR3 contains 12 residues. The V gene lost 5 bases and the J gene lost 7 bases, with 12 bases spanning the gap. Germline CDR1 and CDR2: SGHRS and YFSETQ. DNA for the CDR3: TGCGCCAGCAGAGAAGGGGCTAGTGGCTACACCTTC. It codes for CASREGASGYTF.